Below, one TCR beta chain is given with its context. Its cognate antigen is unknown. Participants had chemo-refractory metastatic non-small-cell lung cancer and were treated with focal radiation plus ipilimumab CTLA-4 blockade. This sample is part of a study of radiotherapy plus CTLA-4 blockade in lung cancer. Study in general: Patients showed objective responses in about 20% of cases and disease control in around 30%.

Study observations and caveats: According to reports, early shifts in blood T cell clones, alongside interferon-beta, forecast response most accurately. TCR clones of tumor origin grew in blood after radiotherapy plus ipilimumab.

This CDR3 comprises 19 residues. Germline-derived CDR1 and CDR2 are PRHDT and FYEKMQ (reference sequence). With V trimmed by 0 bases and J by 0 bases, 10 bases remained unmatched. The table came from immunoSEQ multiplex PCR; TCRdb's copy has only in-frame clones and leaves some out. The sample consists of about 49,000 clones, about 85% of them appearing once. The sequence was obtained from a human donor with non-small cell lung cancer whose response to radiotherapy plus ipilimumab could not be evaluated. Material: peripheral blood, obtained from a patient treated with radiotherapy plus ipilimumab. This chain uses TRBV13 with TRBJ1-3; 8 positions agree with TRBD1. In nucleotides, the CDR3 is TGTGCCAGCAGCTTAGGGGACAGGGACTTATCCCCCTCTGGAAACACCATATATTTT. Protein sequence: CASSLGDRDLSPSGNTIYF.